The sample holds one count of the clone carrying this T cell receptor beta chain. This record comes from a study of blood T cell repertoires in COVID-19. Study information: Samples representing acute and convalescent COVID-19 were sourced from the United States, Italy and Spain. Sources were T cells, B-cell-depleted T cells, or PBMCs; the material itself was cDNA or gDNA.

Authors' processing steps: Scientists estimated how many nucleated cells there were by amplifying reference gene primers. Sequenced by immunoSEQ multiplex PCR; TCRdb stores in-frame clones only, minus some. Clone size and the V and J calls come from that table; the DNA yielded D and trimming. This sample has 20,000 to 25,000 clones, with 84% found just once. V was pared by 2 bases and J by 7 bases, with 6 bases of the junction left unmatched. Per germline, CDR1 WSHSY and CDR2 SAAADI. The CDR3 is 14 amino acids. Material for sequencing was peripheral blood. The rearrangement joins TRBV10-2 to TRBJ2-5, with 8 bases identical to TRBD1. The receptor comes from a middle-aged man with acute or convalescent COVID-19. CDR3 in amino acids: CASSERQGALTQYF. The CDR3 DNA follows: TGCGCCAGCAGTGAGCGCCAGGGGGCTTTGACCCAGTACTTC.